What follows are 26 T cell receptor beta chains derived from one specimen sequenced in a study of OX40 agonist ivuxolimab in advanced cancers. Sequenced by immunoSEQ multiplex PCR; TCRdb stores in-frame clones only, minus some. The sample has 20,000 to 25,000 clones, roughly 80% seen once. The input for sequencing was CD4+ or CD8+ T cells sorted from blood, taken in a trial of the OX40 agonist ivuxolimab. The source is an adult with an advanced solid tumor such as melanoma, head and neck, liver or kidney cancer.

The V gene is TRBV9, the J gene TRBJ2-5; 11 bases line up with TRBD2. Per germline, CDR1 SGDLS and CDR2 YYNGEE. The CDR3 sequence is 16 residues long. Germline trimming cut 3 bases from V and 1 base from J; bases unmatched to any gene: 5. The CDR3 DNA reads TGTGCCAGCAGCGCGGGACTAGCGGAGGTCCAAGAGACCCAGTACTTC. This codes for CASSAGLAEVQETQYF.

J is TRBJ2-5 and V is TRBV10-3; 8 nucleotides agree with TRBD1. V trimming: 6 bases; J trimming: 2 bases; junction bases outside the gene matches: 5. CDR1 is ENHRY and CDR2 is SYGVKD in the germline V gene. This CDR3 region has 14 residues. CDR3 sequence reads: CAIRDTGGQETQYF. In DNA form, the CDR3 reads TGTGCCATCAGGGACACAGGGGGGCAAGAGACCCAGTACTTC.

This rearrangement joins TRBV5-8 to TRBJ1-5, with D possibly matching TRBD1 (5 bases). V was trimmed by 2 bases and J by 4 bases, leaving 13 bases between them. Germline loops: CDR1 SGHTS, CDR2 YDEGEE. CDR3 length: 15 amino acids. CDR3 sequence: CASSLHFGGNQPQHF. In nucleotides, the CDR3 is TGTGCCAGCAGCTTACACTTTGGGGGAAATCAGCCCCAGCATTTT.

This chain uses TRBV6-1 with TRBJ1-1; TRBD1 is a possible D gene (5 bases). Looked up from germline, CDR1 is MNHNS and CDR2 is SASEGT. The CDR3 consists of 15 residues. V lost 2 bases to trimming and J lost 3 bases, with 13 bases between them. The CDR3 loop is CASSEWGSGDTEAFF. The CDR3 nucleotides are TGTGCCAGCAGTGAATGGGGTTCGGGGGACACTGAAGCTTTCTTT.

The chain links TRBV7-9 to TRBJ2-7; TRBD1 matches 7 bases. Germline loops: CDR1 SEHNR, CDR2 FQNEAQ (reference sequence). With 5 bases clipped from V and 6 bases from J, the junction kept 13 bases outside the gene matches. The CDR3 runs 15 residues. CDR3 sequence: CASSPLGGASSEQYF. The CDR3, as DNA: TGTGCCAGCAGCCCACTAGGGGGCGCATCTTCCGAGCAGTACTTC. Filled out from reference TRBV7-9 and TRBJ2-7, the complete variable domain reads DTGVSQNPRHKITKRGQNVTFRCDPISEHNRLYWYRQTLGQGPEFLTYFQNEAQLEKSRLLSDRFSAERPKGSFSTLEIQRTEQGDSAMYLCASSPLGGASSEQYFGPGTRLTVT.

The chain carries TRBV6-1 and TRBJ2-2; 14 nucleotides align to TRBD2. The CDR3 is made up of 17 amino acids. Trimming removed 4 bases from V and 3 bases from J; junction bases left unmatched: 4. The germline V gene encodes CDR1 MNHNS and CDR2 SASEGT. This CDR3 reads CASSGLAGGGDTGELFF. CDR3 bases: TGTGCCAGCAGTGGACTAGCGGGAGGGGGAGACACCGGGGAGCTGTTTTTT.

This clone turned up a few times. The V and J genes are TRBV4-2 and TRBJ2-3; 9 bases are shared with TRBD2. The CDR3 is 16 residues long. CDR1 and CDR2 (germline): LGHNA, YNFKEQ. V was pared by 5 bases and J by 4 bases, with 10 bases of the junction left unmatched. The CDR3 DNA is TGTGCCAGCAGCTTGGGGGCGGGAGGGCCGTCAGATACGCAGTATTTT. Translating it yields CASSLGAGGPSDTQYF.

V gene TRBV11-2 combines with J gene TRBJ2-2, with D tentatively TRBD1 or TRBD2 (5 bases each). Germline-derived CDR1 and CDR2 are SGHAT and FQNNGV. V was pared by 2 bases and J by 3 bases, with 19 bases between. CDR3 length: 18 amino acids. The CDR3 coding sequence is TGTGCCAGCAGCTTAAGAGTCCGGCAGAGGGGACACACCGGGGAGCTGTTTTTT. Translating it yields CASSLRVRQRGHTGELFF.

In this sample, this clone turned up a few times. It differs at one base from a far larger clone, so likely a read error. This chain links TRBV4-2 with TRBJ2-1; D call uncertain. Germline values: CDR1 LGHNA, CDR2 YNFKEQ. Trimming took 1 base from V and 6 from J, leaving 4 bases between them. The CDR3 runs 12 residues. CDR3 sequence (DNA): TGTGCCAGCAGCCAAGTTCTCAATGAGCAGTTCTTC. This translates into CASSQVLNEQFF.

The rearrangement links TRBV7-9 to TRBJ2-1, with 11 bases aligning to TRBD2. J lost 6 bases, V lost 5 bases, and 9 bases had no gene match. The CDR3 sequence is 16 residues long. Germline V gene data show CDR1 as SEHNR and CDR2 as FQNEAQ (reference sequence). CDR3 loop: CASSPAPSGRRNEQFF. For the CDR3, the DNA is TGTGCCAGCAGCCCCGCGCCTAGCGGGAGGCGCAATGAGCAGTTCTTC.

This clone was counted once. This chain uses TRBV27 with TRBJ2-2; the D is unclear. The V end lost 5 bases, the J end lost 5 bases, and 9 bases lay between the germline ends. Germline lookup yields CDR1 MNHEY and CDR2 SMNVEV (reference sequence). The CDR3 is made up of 13 amino acids. The CDR3 bases are TGTGCCAGCAGTATCTCTAGGACCGGGGAGCTGTTTTTT. It yields the protein CASSISRTGELFF.

V gene TRBV6-5 combines with J gene TRBJ2-7; D gene unclear. The V gene's germline CDR1 is MNHEY and CDR2 SVGAGI. The CDR3 is 15 amino acids. The germline V and J ends were trimmed by 2 bases and 2 bases, with 13 bases remaining between them. The CDR3 bases are TGTGCCAGCAGTTACGATCGGGCAGAACCCTACGAGCAGTACTTC. This codes for CASSYDRAEPYEQYF.

The genes are TRBV30 and TRBJ2-1; D unresolved. The ends were cut back, 2 bases at V and 3 bases at J, with 11 bases in the middle. Germline V lookup: CDR1 GTSNPN, CDR2 SVGIG (reference sequence). The CDR3 has 14 residues. CDR3 DNA: TGTGCCTGGAGTTGGGCTAGAGACTACAATGAGCAGTTCTTC. Its translation is CAWSWARDYNEQFF.

The rearrangement links TRBV5-6 to TRBJ2-3; 7 nucleotides align to TRBD2. V trimming: 6 bases; J trimming: 4 bases; junction bases outside the gene matches: 8. Germline V gene data show CDR1 as SGHDT and CDR2 as YYEEEE. CDR3 length: 14 residues. The CDR3 protein is CASIRLAESDTQYF. The DNA for the CDR3 is TGTGCCAGCATTAGACTAGCCGAGTCAGATACGCAGTATTTT.

The chain employs TRBV5-5 and TRBJ2-1; 7 bases are shared with TRBD1. This CDR3 region has 16 residues. The V segment lost 4 bases and the J segment 8 bases; nucleotides outside the gene matches: 15. The germline gives CDR1 SGHKS, CDR2 YYEKEE (reference sequence). CDR3 loop: CASSQDIGGASYEQFF. The CDR3 DNA follows: TGTGCCAGCAGCCAGGACATAGGGGGCGCTAGCTATGAGCAGTTCTTC.

J is TRBJ2-1 and V is TRBV27; D is unclear. The ends were cut back, 6 bases at V and 10 bases at J, with 13 bases in the middle. The germline V gene encodes CDR1 MNHEY and CDR2 SMNVEV (reference sequence). This CDR3 is built from 12 residues. CDR3 in amino acids: CASSPPRGEQFF. The CDR3 nucleotides read TGTGCCAGCAGCCCACCTCGTGGGGAGCAGTTCTTC.

This clone came up once. The chain is built from TRBV2 and TRBJ1-1; D not certain. Germline CDR1 SNHLY, CDR2 FYNNEI. Between the trimmed V and J ends, which lost 4 bases and 5 bases, there was a span of 23 bases. This CDR3 has 17 residues. The CDR3 region has the DNA TGTGCCAGCAGTGGGACCTCTACACTGCAGCCGCGGACTGAAGCTTTCTTT. Translating it yields CASSGTSTLQPRTEAFF. The whole variable domain, remainder taken from reference TRBV2 and TRBJ1-1, is EPEVTQTPSHQVTQMGQEVILRCVPISNHLYFYWYRQILGQKVEFLVSFYNNEISEKSEIFDDQFSVERPDGSNFTLKIRSTKLEDSAMYFCASSGTSTLQPRTEAFFGQGTRLTVV.

The J gene is TRBJ2-7, the V gene TRBV11-2; D may match TRBD1 or TRBD2 (5 bases each). Germline CDR1 SGHAT, CDR2 FQNNGV. CDR3 length equals 15 residues. Deletions cut 1 base from V and 5 bases from J, with 15 bases between. The CDR3 sequence: CASSLGLRGRDEQYF. CDR3 in DNA: TGTGCCAGCAGCTTAGGTCTGAGGGGTCGGGACGAGCAGTACTTC.

V is TRBV5-6 and J is TRBJ1-3; 7 nucleotides line up with TRBD1. The ends lost 2 bases at V and 4 bases at J; junction bases unmatched: 3. From germline, CDR1 is SGHDT and CDR2 YYEEEE. The CDR3 extends over 14 amino acids. The CDR3 nucleotides are TGTGCCAGCAGCTTCACAGGGGCAGGAAACACCATATATTTT. Its translation: CASSFTGAGNTIYF.

The J gene is TRBJ2-7, the V gene TRBV21-1. TRBV21-1 is reported as a pseudogene. This CDR3 comprises 15 residues. CDR3 loop: CASSKWGTAPYEQYF. The CDR3 coding sequence is TGTGCCAGCAGCAAATGGGGAACAGCTCCCTACGAGCAGTACTTC.

The chain uses TRBV14 and TRBJ1-4; D is possibly TRBD1 (6 bases). The CDR3 runs 13 residues. Trimming took 4 bases from V and 8 from J, leaving 11 bases between them. Germline CDR1 SGHDN, CDR2 FVKESK. Written as DNA, the CDR3 is TGTGCCAGCAGCCGCCAGGGGTTGGAAAAACTGTTTTTT. It is translated as CASSRQGLEKLFF. Variable domain in full (rest from reference TRBV14 and TRBJ1-4): EAGVTQFPSHSVIEKGQTVTLRCDPISGHDNLYWYRRVMGKEIKFLLHFVKESKQDESGMPNNRFLAERTGGTYSTLKVQPAELEDSGVYFCASSRQGLEKLFFGSGTQLSVL.

This chain links TRBV6-5 with TRBJ2-1; 7 bases line up with TRBD2. Germline CDR1 and CDR2: MNHEY and SVGAGI. This CDR3 region has 14 residues. V dropped 5 bases and J dropped 8; count of bases not matched to a gene: 9. The CDR3 spells CASSPGLHLYEQFF. The CDR3 coding sequence is TGTGCCAGCAGTCCGGGACTACACTTATATGAGCAGTTCTTC.

The chain is built from TRBV6-6 and TRBJ1-4; 9 bases line up with TRBD1. With V trimmed by 5 bases and J by 8 bases, 12 bases remained unmatched. Germline loops: CDR1 MNHNY, CDR2 SVGAGI (reference sequence). The CDR3 loop spans 16 amino acids. The CDR3 DNA is TGTGCCAGCAGTCTACAACAGGGGGCGCTTGACGAAAAACTGTTTTTT. Translated, it gives CASSLQQGALDEKLFF.

The V gene is TRBV7-9, the J gene TRBJ1-2; TRBD1 matches 11 bases. CDR3 length: 14 residues. Per the germline V gene, CDR1 is SEHNR and CDR2 is FQNEAQ (reference sequence). Unmatched junction bases numbered 4, after V lost 4 bases and J lost 6 bases. The CDR3 DNA is TGTGCCAGCAGCTACGGACAGGGGGCAGATGGCTACACCTTC. Its translation is CASSYGQGADGYTF.

This clone is deemed medium-sized. Different DNA sequences within this sample yield the same CDR3. The chain is built from TRBV5-4 and TRBJ2-3; 9 bases match TRBD2. CDR3 length: 16 amino acids. Germline CDR1 is SGHNT and CDR2 is YYREEE (reference sequence). V lost 2 bases, J lost 2 bases, and 6 bases stayed unmatched. CDR3 protein: CASSLGAGGPTDTQYF. The CDR3 coding sequence is TGTGCCAGCAGCTTAGGTGCGGGGGGGCCCACAGATACGCAGTATTTT.

This clone was found once. The chain links TRBV21-1 to TRBJ2-3. TRBV21-1 counts as a pseudogene. This CDR3 comprises 14 residues. The CDR3 reads CASSKRGAIDTQYF. The CDR3 DNA follows: TGTGCCAGCAGCAAAAGGGGGGCTATAGATACGCAGTATTTT.